This T cell receptor beta chain was sequenced in a study of T-cell reconstitution after alpha-beta-depleted transplantation in children. General study points: The main origin of T-cell counts and diversity one year after transplant was newly produced T cells. There were reportedly several hundred expanded graft clones from which alpha-beta T cells came about two months after transplant.

From germline, CDR1 is DFQATT and CDR2 SNEGSKA (reference sequence). This CDR3 has 17 amino acids. Losses at the gene ends were 3 bases for V and 2 bases for J; bases not matched to a gene: 13. This clonotype was picked up many times. No antigen is known for it. It was with unique molecular identifiers that the TCRbeta library was prepared. TCRdb independently ran MiXCR on the PCR reads; one entry per CDR3 protein. This table has 200,000 or so distinct CDR3 sequences, around 7.7% appearing once. The V call is TRBV20-1, the J call TRBJ2-5; 9 bases match TRBD2. The sequences come from PBMCs, mostly from graft donor cells, collected 360 days after TCRalphabeta/CD19-depleted stem cell transplant. The source of this sequence is a male patient aged 2-15 years who had a stem cell transplant for acute myeloid leukemia, so the T cells may come from the graft donor. The CDR3 region is CSASSGGASSSQETQYF. DNA of the CDR3: TGCAGTGCTAGTAGCGGGGGCGCATCTTCCTCACAAGAGACCCAGTACTTC.